The clone carrying this TCR beta chain was seen only once. This record belongs to a study of OX40 agonist ivuxolimab in advanced cancers. The V gene end was trimmed by 3 bases and the J gene end by 5 bases; junction bases not matched to a gene: 5. CDR1 is SEHNR, CDR2 FQNEAQ, per germline (reference sequence). The CDR3 is 14 residues long. The assay was immunoSEQ multiplex PCR, and TCRdb's table has in-frame clones only and misses some. The table lists 20,000 to 30,000 clones, roughly 93% of them singletons. The TCR comes from an adult with an advanced solid tumor such as melanoma, head and neck, liver or kidney cancer. The chain employs TRBV7-9 and TRBJ2-7; TRBD1 matches at 9 bases. The sequencing here drew on CD4+ or CD8+ T cells sorted from blood, taken in a trial of the OX40 agonist ivuxolimab. The CDR3 protein is CASSFYRGHDEQYF. Written as DNA, the CDR3 is TGTGCCAGCAGCTTCTACAGGGGGCACGACGAGCAGTACTTC.